This TCR beta chain derives from a study of blood T cell repertoires in COVID-19. Study in general: Samples of COVID-19 (acute and convalescent) were obtained from the United States, Italy and Spain.

V lost 5 bases, J lost 5 bases, and 8 bases stayed unmatched. The CDR3 runs to 17 residues. Germline CDR1 is SEHNR and CDR2 is FQNEAQ (reference sequence). The repertoire was sequenced with immunoSEQ multiplex PCR; TCRdb's copy has only in-frame clones and lacks some. The sample contains 270,000 or so clones, approximately 81% of which appear only once. The rearrangement joins TRBV7-9 to TRBJ2-1; 14 bases agree with TRBD2. The sample comprised peripheral blood. The sequence derives from a woman aged 18-29 years with acute or convalescent COVID-19. The DNA for the CDR3 is TGTGCCAGCAGCCCCAGACTAGCGGGAGGGATCCACAATGAGCAGTTCTTC. This encodes CASSPRLAGGIHNEQFF.